The sequence of this T cell receptor beta chain was determined in a study of T-cell reconstitution after alpha-beta-depleted transplantation in children. This clonotype has ten or more counts. Its antigen remains unknown. The CDR3 extends over 11 amino acids. Germline-derived CDR1 and CDR2 are DFQATT and SNEGSKA (reference sequence). V was trimmed by 4 bases and J by 7 bases, leaving 8 bases between them. It was with unique molecular identifiers that the TCRbeta library was prepared. TCRdb independently ran MiXCR on the PCR reads; one entry per CDR3 protein. The table has about 170,000 distinct CDR3 sequences, around 10% seen once; the top ten hold over 10%. Whole-study results and caveats: Recipient T cells and thymic progenitors that survived gave rise to the high TCRbeta diversity observed at day 60 in some patients. One year after transplant, T-cell counts and diversity came mostly from newly produced T cells. Reported findings indicate that, about two months after transplant, alpha-beta T cells came from several hundred expanded clones, which were derived from non-depleted graft cells.

The input for sequencing was PBMCs, taken before TCRalphabeta/CD19-depleted stem cell transplant. This clonotype was sampled from a boy younger than 10 with acute myeloid leukemia, due to receive a stem cell transplant. V gene TRBV20-1 combines with J gene TRBJ1-3; no reliable D call. Here the CDR3 reads CSAMVRNTIYF. The CDR3 bases are TGCAGTGCTATGGTTCGGAACACCATATATTTT.